This is a list of T cell receptor beta chains from one sample in a study of Tregs in tolerant kidney transplant recipients. TCRdb's copy holds only in-frame clones and misses some; the assay was immunoSEQ multiplex PCR. The table lists tens of thousands of clones, 93% of them singletons. The source was CD4+ T cells from blood (PBMCs), collected 12 months after the transplant. These receptors all come from a human patient who received a combined kidney and bone marrow transplant. Certain T cells may be donor cells from the graft. CDR3s include the opening cysteine and the closing phenylalanine or tryptophan. The order of the fields is J gene, D gene, V gene, clone size, CDR3 DNA, CDR3 protein. D genes are given only for firm matches. Size tells how often a clone was seen (once, few, many) or the class of an expanded clone, and some rows leave it out.

j_call: TRBJ1-6
d_call: .
v_call: TRBV30
clone_size: .
cdr3_nt: TGTGCCTGGAGCCTCGTACAGGGTCTCTCCCCCCTCCACTTT
cdr3_aa: CAWSLVQGLSPLHF

j_call: TRBJ2-3
d_call: TRBD2
v_call: TRBV5-4
clone_size: .
cdr3_nt: TGTGCCAGCAGCTGGCGACTAGCGGGAGGCGCTGATACGCAGTATTTT
cdr3_aa: CASSWRLAGGADTQYF

j_call: TRBJ1-4
d_call: TRBD1
v_call: TRBV5-5
clone_size: .
cdr3_nt: TGTGCCAGCAGCTTGACAGGGGTTAATGAAAAACTGTTTTTT
cdr3_aa: CASSLTGVNEKLFF

j_call: TRBJ1-2
d_call: .
v_call: TRBV18
clone_size: .
cdr3_nt: TGTGCCAGCTCACCAAGTTGGCCCGAAAGCTACACCTTC
cdr3_aa: CASSPSWPESYTF

j_call: TRBJ2-7
d_call: TRBD1
v_call: TRBV2
clone_size: .
cdr3_nt: TGTGCCAGTCAACAGGGGTCCTACGAGCAGTACTTC
cdr3_aa: CASQQGSYEQYF

j_call: TRBJ2-7
d_call: TRBD2
v_call: TRBV18
clone_size: .
cdr3_nt: TGTGCCAGCCTTCCTAGCGGGATTGGTGAGCAGTACTTC
cdr3_aa: CASLPSGIGEQYF

j_call: TRBJ2-7
d_call: .
v_call: TRBV23-1
clone_size: .
cdr3_nt: TGCGCCAGAATTCAGTCGTTGGCAAATTCCTACGAGCAGTACTTC
cdr3_aa: CARIQSLANSYEQYF

j_call: TRBJ2-2
d_call: .
v_call: TRBV11-2
clone_size: .
cdr3_nt: TGTGCCAGCAGCTCCATTACAGGGTTCGACACCGGGGAGCTGTTTTTT
cdr3_aa: CASSSITGFDTGELFF

j_call: TRBJ2-7
d_call: .
v_call: TRBV9
clone_size: .
cdr3_nt: TGTGCCAGCAGCATTCCGGCCTACGAGCAGTACTTC
cdr3_aa: CASSIPAYEQYF

j_call: TRBJ2-1
d_call: TRBD2
v_call: TRBV30
clone_size: .
cdr3_nt: TGTGCCTGGCCGACTAGCGGGGATTACAATGAGCAGTTCTTC
cdr3_aa: CAWPTSGDYNEQFF

j_call: TRBJ2-7
d_call: .
v_call: TRBV5-1
clone_size: .
cdr3_nt: TGCGCCAGCCGTAGGGAGAGCTACGAGCAGTACTTC
cdr3_aa: CASRRESYEQYF

j_call: TRBJ1-4
d_call: .
v_call: TRBV10-3
clone_size: .
cdr3_nt: TGTGCCATCAGTGCGGGGGGAGCTGATGAAAAACTGTTTTTT
cdr3_aa: CAISAGGADEKLFF

j_call: TRBJ1-2
d_call: .
v_call: TRBV4-3
clone_size: .
cdr3_nt: TGCGCCAGCAGCCAAGTATGGGCAGGGATTAATCAAGGGGCTAACTATGGCTACACCTTC
cdr3_aa: CASSQVWAGINQGANYGYTF

j_call: TRBJ2-7
d_call: .
v_call: TRBV7-2
clone_size: once
cdr3_nt: TGTGCCAGCAGCTTCCGTGGGCTTCTGGACGAGCAGTACTTC
cdr3_aa: CASSFRGLLDEQYF

j_call: TRBJ2-7
d_call: TRBD1
v_call: TRBV7-6
clone_size: .
cdr3_nt: TGTGCCAGCAGCTTCGGGACAGGGGGCCCGGATTTCTACGAGCAGTACTTC
cdr3_aa: CASSFGTGGPDFYEQYF

j_call: TRBJ1-2
d_call: .
v_call: TRBV4-3
clone_size: .
cdr3_nt: TGCGCCAGCAGCCAAAATCGACAGGAGTCTTATGGCTACACCTTC
cdr3_aa: CASSQNRQESYGYTF

j_call: TRBJ2-2
d_call: TRBD1
v_call: TRBV18
clone_size: once
cdr3_nt: TGTGCCAGCTCACCATTCGGACAGGAGAACACCGGGGAGCTGTTTTTT
cdr3_aa: CASSPFGQENTGELFF

j_call: TRBJ1-5
d_call: .
v_call: TRBV2
clone_size: .
cdr3_nt: TGTGCCAGCAGATTGACAGAAAGCAATCAGCCCCAGCATTTT
cdr3_aa: CASRLTESNQPQHF

j_call: TRBJ1-5
d_call: TRBD1
v_call: TRBV18
clone_size: .
cdr3_nt: TGTGCCAGCTCACTTCAGGGACAGGGCAATCAGCCCCAGCATTTT
cdr3_aa: CASSLQGQGNQPQHF

j_call: TRBJ2-5
d_call: TRBD1
v_call: TRBV7-2
clone_size: once
cdr3_nt: TGTGCCAGCAGCCTGACAGGGGGCAAGCCTTTGAGGGGAGAGACCCAGTACTTC
cdr3_aa: CASSLTGGKPLRGETQYF

j_call: TRBJ2-3
d_call: TRBD2
v_call: TRBV11-2
clone_size: .
cdr3_nt: TGTGCCAGCAGCTTTATTAGGGCGGGAGCATCAGATACGCAGTATTTT
cdr3_aa: CASSFIRAGASDTQYF

j_call: TRBJ2-1
d_call: .
v_call: TRBV25-1
clone_size: .
cdr3_nt: TGTGCCAGCAGTGAAACCCAGGTTAACGGTGAGCAGTTCTTC
cdr3_aa: CASSETQVNGEQFF

j_call: TRBJ2-7
d_call: TRBD2
v_call: TRBV4-3
clone_size: .
cdr3_nt: TGCGCCAGCAGCCGCGGACTAGCGGAGAGCTCCTACGAGCAGTACTTC
cdr3_aa: CASSRGLAESSYEQYF

j_call: TRBJ2-1
d_call: TRBD2
v_call: TRBV14
clone_size: .
cdr3_nt: TGTGCCAGCAGCCCTCTAGCGGGACATAGGAATGAGCAGTTCTTC
cdr3_aa: CASSPLAGHRNEQFF

j_call: TRBJ1-5
d_call: TRBD1
v_call: TRBV7-2
clone_size: .
cdr3_nt: TGTGCCAGCAGCTCACTTGGACAGGGCCATCAGCCCCAGCATTTT
cdr3_aa: CASSSLGQGHQPQHF

j_call: TRBJ2-3
d_call: .
v_call: TRBV7-2
clone_size: .
cdr3_nt: TGTGCCAGCAGCCTAATGAGCGATACGCAGTATTTT
cdr3_aa: CASSLMSDTQYF

j_call: TRBJ2-3
d_call: .
v_call: TRBV9
clone_size: few
cdr3_nt: TGTGCCAGCAGCGTAGGCTTCCAGGGTGGAGATACGCAGTATTTT
cdr3_aa: CASSVGFQGGDTQYF

j_call: TRBJ2-7
d_call: .
v_call: TRBV5-5
clone_size: .
cdr3_nt: TGTGCCAGCAGCTGGGGGCCTGGGGCGGACCGCTACGAGCAGTACTTC
cdr3_aa: CASSWGPGADRYEQYF

j_call: TRBJ2-2
d_call: TRBD1
v_call: TRBV5-1
clone_size: few
cdr3_nt: TGCGCCAGCAGCCGGACAGGGGGCAACACCGGGGAGCTGTTTTTT
cdr3_aa: CASSRTGGNTGELFF

j_call: TRBJ1-2
d_call: .
v_call: TRBV21-1
clone_size: medium-sized
cdr3_nt: TGTGCCAGCAATAACAGGGTCATCTATGGCTACACCTTC
cdr3_aa: CASNNRVIYGYTF

j_call: TRBJ1-1
d_call: TRBD1
v_call: TRBV29-1
clone_size: once
cdr3_nt: TGCAGCGTTGAGAAGCAGGGGGCCACTGAAGCTTTCTTT
cdr3_aa: CSVEKQGATEAFF

j_call: TRBJ1-2
d_call: TRBD1
v_call: TRBV11-3
clone_size: .
cdr3_nt: TGTGCCAGCAGCGGGAAACAGGGGTTGGATGGCTACACCTTC
cdr3_aa: CASSGKQGLDGYTF

j_call: TRBJ2-1
d_call: TRBD2
v_call: TRBV29-1
clone_size: .
cdr3_nt: TGCAGCGTTGGCAGGACTAGCGTAAATGAGCAGTTCTTC
cdr3_aa: CSVGRTSVNEQFF

j_call: TRBJ2-7
d_call: TRBD1
v_call: TRBV7-6
clone_size: .
cdr3_nt: TGTGCCAGCAGCCCAGTCGACAGGGGTTCCTACGAGCAGTACTTC
cdr3_aa: CASSPVDRGSYEQYF

j_call: TRBJ2-5
d_call: TRBD1
v_call: TRBV11-2
clone_size: .
cdr3_nt: TGTGCCAGCAGCACCCAAACAGGGGAAGAGACCCAGTACTTC
cdr3_aa: CASSTQTGEETQYF

j_call: TRBJ2-2
d_call: .
v_call: TRBV7-2
clone_size: .
cdr3_nt: TGTGCCAGCAGCCCCGAGGTGTATTACACCGGGGAGCTGTTTTTT
cdr3_aa: CASSPEVYYTGELFF

j_call: TRBJ2-3
d_call: .
v_call: TRBV5-6
clone_size: .
cdr3_nt: TGTGCCAGCAGCTTATGGCTAGCGTGGGATACGCAGTATTTT
cdr3_aa: CASSLWLAWDTQYF

j_call: TRBJ1-2
d_call: TRBD1
v_call: TRBV5-1
clone_size: .
cdr3_nt: TGCGCCAGCAGCTTGGTCCCCCGGGACAGGGACTATGGCTACACCTTC
cdr3_aa: CASSLVPRDRDYGYTF